These T cell receptor beta chains were read from a single sample in a study of cytomegalovirus exposure and HLA in healthy donors. Clones were read by immunoSEQ multiplex PCR, and TCRdb kept only the in-frame ones, dropping some. The repertoire holds 70,000 to 100,000 clones, with around 67% as singletons. Sequenced sample: PBMCs. Receptor source: a woman aged 50 to 60 in good health and CMV-seropositive. Both conserved end residues are part of each CDR3. Each record gives: V gene, J gene, CDR3 protein.

>TRBV7-3|TRBJ2-3
CASSSWTSGAPDTQYF
>TRBV7-6|TRBJ2-2
CASSLGQGSGELFF
>TRBV6-1|TRBJ1-1
CASSAVVQGAPEAFF
>TRBV5-1|TRBJ2-2
CASSLAEGVNTGELFF
>TRBV20-1|TRBJ1-6
CSAREGSPLHF
>TRBV2|TRBJ2-7
CASQPGQGVPYEQYF
>TRBV10-3|TRBJ2-1
CASAARQGGDEQFF
>TRBV10-3|TRBJ1-2
CAISEPGQGAFLTF
>TRBV29-1|TRBJ2-3
CSGTSAGASTDTQYF
>TRBV5-1|TRBJ2-3
CASSTGNGGITDTQYF
>TRBV27|TRBJ1-5
CASSLGSNQPQHF
>TRBV9|TRBJ2-6
CASSVTWDRGVRGANVLTF
>TRBV13|TRBJ1-2
CASSKGQGLNYGYTF
>TRBV5-4|TRBJ1-2
CASRPTPTGNYGYTF
>TRBV7-3|TRBJ2-5
CASRPGLADQETQYF
>TRBV28|TRBJ1-1
CASSLNRATFF
>TRBV5-4|TRBJ1-1
CASSLRGNTEAFF
>TRBV30|TRBJ1-2
CAWSVGGAARYGYTF
>TRBV6-1|TRBJ2-1
CASSESQVGAGGNEQFF
>TRBV2|TRBJ1-4
CASSRQTGSNEKLFF
>TRBV11-2|TRBJ1-4
CASSSGQGATNEKLFF
>TRBV7-3|TRBJ2-1
CASSSQTGAYEQFF
>TRBV13|TRBJ2-1
CATTSGYSYNEQFF
>TRBV19|TRBJ2-2
CASRQDFNTGELFF
>TRBV12-5|TRBJ1-1
CASGMTFNPGQNTEAFF
>TRBV30|TRBJ2-5
CAWSLGGGEETQYF
>TRBV27|TRBJ1-6
CASSFLQVYNSPLHF
>TRBV29-1|TRBJ2-2
CTVLTGGDTGELFF
>TRBV2|TRBJ2-1
CASSGGGGADEQFF
>TRBV5-1|TRBJ2-3
CASSLASGRTQYF
>TRBV9|TRBJ2-3
CASSPRSGGPSDTQYF
>TRBV11-1|TRBJ2-7
CASSPRDNSYEQYF
>TRBV9|TRBJ2-5
CASSAFLEAGVAETQYF
>TRBV5-1|TRBJ1-1
CASSSGTGVAFF
>TRBV6-1|TRBJ2-1
CASSEAGLLSSYNEQFF
>TRBV14|NA
CASSQVGTASYEQYF
>TRBV5-1|TRBJ1-1
CASSGGTGGTEAFF
>TRBV13|TRBJ2-6
CASTTTQGRVPGANVLTF
>TRBV18|TRBJ1-2
CASSPPVMNGLNYGYTF